A single sample is the source of the 13 T cell receptor beta chains below, sequenced in a study of blood T cell repertoires in COVID-19. Profiled with immunoSEQ multiplex PCR; TCRdb holds only in-frame clones, not every one. The sample consists of approximately 140,000 clones, roughly 84% of them appearing once. The sequencing sample was made of peripheral blood. The receptors stem from a man aged 30-40 years with COVID-19, enrolled during active disease.

The J gene is TRBJ2-7, the V gene TRBV28; 7 bases align to TRBD2. Germline CDR1 MDHEN, CDR2 SYDVKM. The CDR3 covers 14 residues. J gave up 4 bases and V 7 bases, and 10 bases lay outside the gene matches. The CDR3 coding sequence is TGTGCCAGCACCGAGGGAGGGATCGGGTACGAGCAGTACTTC. Protein product: CASTEGGIGYEQYF. Combining the CDR3 with reference TRBV28 and TRBJ2-7 gives the whole variable domain DVKVTQSSRYLVKRTGEKVFLECVQDMDHENMFWYRQDPGLGLRLIYFSYDVKMKEKGDIPEGYSVSREKKERFSLILESASTNQTSMYLCASTEGGIGYEQYFGPGTRLTVT.

The rearrangement joins TRBV19 to TRBJ2-3, with 12 bases that match TRBD2. Germline lookup yields CDR1 LNHDA and CDR2 SQIVND (reference sequence). CDR3 length: 15 residues. Trimming at V came to 5 bases and at J to 6 bases, leaving 6 bases not matched to a gene. CDR3 sequence: CASSSTSGGWDTQYF. The CDR3 nucleotides read TGTGCCAGTAGTTCGACTAGCGGGGGATGGGATACGCAGTATTTT. Full variable domain (missing parts from reference TRBV19 and TRBJ2-3): DGGITQSPKYLFRKEGQNVTLSCEQNLNHDAMYWYRQDPGQGLRLIYYSQIVNDFQKGDIAEGYSVSREKKESFPLTVTSAQKNPTAFYLCASSSTSGGWDTQYFGPGTRLTVL.

DNA of the CDR3: TGTGCCAGCTTACAGGGGCTCCAAGAGACCCAGTACTTC. Translated, it gives CASLQGLQETQYF. V usage is TRBV18 and J usage is TRBJ2-5; 7 positions agree with TRBD1. The CDR3 extends over 13 amino acids. V trimming: 7 bases; J trimming: 1 base; junction bases outside the gene matches: 3. In germline, CDR1 is KGHSH, CDR2 LQKENI.

J is TRBJ2-1 and V is TRBV29-1; the D is unclear. This CDR3 comprises 11 residues. Trimming removed 5 bases at V and 4 bases at J, with 6 bases between. CDR1 is SQVTM and CDR2 is ANQGSEA in the germline V gene. CDR3 nucleotides: TGCAGCGTTCCGGTATACAATGAGCAGTTCTTC. This codes for CSVPVYNEQFF.

The gene calls are TRBV11-2 and TRBJ2-5; 7 nucleotides match TRBD1. V shed 1 base and J 6 bases; nucleotides not matched to a gene: 8. Germline CDR1 SGHAT, CDR2 FQNNGV. The CDR3 spans 15 residues. CDR3: CASSLVEGQAKTQYF. CDR3 sequence (DNA): TGTGCCAGCAGCTTAGTAGAAGGACAGGCTAAGACCCAGTACTTC. Drawing the rest from reference TRBV11-2 and TRBJ2-5, the complete variable domain is EAGVAQSPRYKIIEKRQSVAFWCNPISGHATLYWYQQILGQGPKLLIQFQNNGVVDDSQLPKDRFSAERLKGVDSTLKIQPAKLEDSAVYLCASSLVEGQAKTQYFGPGTRLLVL.

The CDR3 nucleotides are TGTGCCAGCTCATCTTACACAGATACGCAGTATTTT. The encoded protein is CASSSYTDTQYF. The rearrangement joins TRBV18 to TRBJ2-3; D remains unclear. V was pared by 5 bases and J by 2 bases, with 5 bases between. The CDR3 loop spans 12 amino acids. Germline V gene lookup returns CDR1 KGHSH and CDR2 LQKENI.

The V and J genes are TRBV29-1 and TRBJ1-2; TRBD1 matches at 8 bases. J was trimmed by 3 bases and V by 8 bases; bases with no gene match: 8. Germline lookup yields CDR1 SQVTM and CDR2 ANQGSEA. The CDR3 extends over 13 amino acids. The DNA of the CDR3 is TGCAGCTCAGGGGGGGGACAGGACTATGGCTACACCTTC. The encoded protein is CSSGGGQDYGYTF.

The chain uses TRBV4-3 and TRBJ1-6, with D uncertain. CDR1 LGHNA and CDR2 YSLEER come from the germline V gene. This CDR3 is built from 16 residues. V was trimmed by 0 bases and J by 9 bases, leaving 15 bases between them. The DNA of the CDR3 is TGCGCCAGCAGCCAAGAAGGAGCTAGTCCTAGTTCACCCCTCCACTTT. Translated, it gives CASSQEGASPSSPLHF.

DNA of the CDR3: TGTGCCAGCAGCTTCAGTAGGGGTATAGATCAGCCCCAGCATTTT. As protein: CASSFSRGIDQPQHF. The chain joins TRBV6-2 or TRBV6-3 to TRBJ1-5; a possible D gene is TRBD1 (5 bases). CDR1 and CDR2 (germline): MNHEY, SVGEGT. This CDR3 spans 15 amino acids. Trimming removed 6 bases from V and 5 bases from J, with 17 bases in between.

This clone has only a few counts. CDR3 amino acids: CASSYTGAAGEQYF. In DNA form, the CDR3 reads TGTGCCAGCAGTTACACAGGGGCTGCGGGCGAGCAGTACTTC. V usage is TRBV6-5 and J usage is TRBJ2-7; 7 bases match TRBD1. The germline gives CDR1 MNHEY, CDR2 SVGAGI. The CDR3 sequence is 14 residues long. The J segment lost 6 bases and the V segment lost 2 bases, leaving 7 bases of the junction unmatched.

The chain couples TRBV28 to TRBJ2-1, with no clear D. This CDR3 region has 13 residues. V was pared by 2 bases and J by 2 bases, with 4 bases between. Germline loops: CDR1 MDHEN, CDR2 SYDVKM. The CDR3 nucleotides read TGTGCCAGCAGTTTACCAGCCTACAATGAGCAGTTCTTC. It codes for CASSLPAYNEQFF. Full variable domain (remainder filled in from reference TRBV28 and TRBJ2-1): DVKVTQSSRYLVKRTGEKVFLECVQDMDHENMFWYRQDPGLGLRLIYFSYDVKMKEKGDIPEGYSVSREKKERFSLILESASTNQTSMYLCASSLPAYNEQFFGPGTRLTVL.

DNA for the CDR3: TGTGCCAGCAGGGTGACCGCGGGCGGGGAGCTGTTTTTT. It yields the protein CASRVTAGGELFF. The chain uses TRBV6-5 and TRBJ2-2, with D tentatively TRBD2 (5 bases). Trimming left V 6 bases short and J 7 bases short, with 12 bases between. The germline V gene has CDR1 MNHEY and CDR2 SVGAGI. CDR3 length: 13 residues.

This clone was counted once. J is TRBJ2-3 and V is TRBV27; D unclear. CDR1 and CDR2 (germline): MNHEY, SMNVEV (reference sequence). V gave up 5 bases and J gave up 4 bases, with 10 bases separating them. This CDR3 comprises 13 residues. This CDR3 reads CASSLPSADTQYF. The CDR3 nucleotides are TGTGCCAGCAGTCTCCCCTCGGCAGATACGCAGTATTTT.